These T cell receptor beta chains were read from a single sample in a study of CD8 T cells in Susac syndrome. TCRdb ran MiXCR on the immunoSEQ multiplex PCR reads and lists one entry per CDR3 protein. This sample has some 240,000 distinct CDR3 sequences, with 90% to 96% found just once. Sequencing was carried out using CD4+ T cells from PBMCs. Every receptor here comes from a human donor with Susac syndrome. Both conserved end residues are part of each CDR3. Fields, in order: D gene, J gene, V gene, clone size, CDR3 DNA, CDR3 protein. The D gene is left open where the match is weak. Clone size is given for some rows only: seen once, a few or many times, or a class if the clone is expanded.

TRBD1,TRBJ2-5,TRBV6-1,NA,TGTGCCAGCACTCCGGTCCCGGGACAGGGGCGAGGTGGAGAGACCCAGTACTTC,CASTPVPGQGRGGETQYF
TRBD2,TRBJ2-3,TRBV29-1,NA,TGCAGCGTTGTGATAGCGGGAGGGCCAACAGATACGCAGTATTTT,CSVVIAGGPTDTQYF
NA,TRBJ1-1,TRBV7-9,NA,TGTGCCAGCTCCCTCGGTGGGGGGAACACTGAAGCTTTCTTT,CASSLGGGNTEAFF
TRBD2,TRBJ2-5,TRBV9,NA,TGTGCCAGCAGCGTACAAGCGGGAGCCCAAGAGACCCAGTACTTC,CASSVQAGAQETQYF
TRBD1,TRBJ1-3,TRBV7-9,NA,TGTGCCAGCAGCTACACGCCGGGACAGATCTCTGGAAACACCATATATTTT,CASSYTPGQISGNTIYF
TRBD1,TRBJ2-3,TRBV9,NA,TGTGCCAGCAGCGCGCAGGGGGAAACAGATACGCAGTATTTT,CASSAQGETDTQYF
TRBD1,TRBJ2-7,TRBV3-1,NA,TGTGCCAGCAGCAAGGGACAGGGGTCCTACGAGCAGTACTTC,CASSKGQGSYEQYF
NA,TRBJ2-2,TRBV11-1,NA,TGTGCCAGCAGCCCGCCTCCCGGAAACACCGGGGAGCTGTTTTTT,CASSPPPGNTGELFF
TRBD2,TRBJ2-7,TRBV4-2,NA,TGTGCCAGCAGCCAAGATCTAGCGGGAGGCTCCTACGAGCAGTACTTC,CASSQDLAGGSYEQYF
NA,TRBJ2-7,TRBV4-1,NA,TGCGCCAGCAGCTGGCGGGCCCTCTTCTCCTACGAGCAGTACTTC,CASSWRALFSYEQYF
NA,TRBJ2-3,TRBV28,NA,TGTGCCAGCAGTTTTATCCCGGGTCATACGCAGTATTTT,CASSFIPGHTQYF
TRBD2,TRBJ2-1,TRBV3-1,NA,TGTGCCAGCAGAGGAGGAAGTAGCGGGAAAGGGTCCTACAATGAGCAGTTCTTC,CASRGGSSGKGSYNEQFF
NA,TRBJ1-1,TRBV30,NA,TGTGCCTGGAGAGTACGGTGGGGCACTGAAGCTTTCTTT,CAWRVRWGTEAFF
NA,TRBJ1-2,TRBV30,NA,TGTGCCTGGAGTGTGGAAGCGATTACTAACTATGGCTACACCTTC,CAWSVEAITNYGYTF
NA,TRBJ1-2,TRBV5-1,NA,TGCGCCAGCAGCTTGGGTGTGGCGGGATTAGACGGCTACACCTTC,CASSLGVAGLDGYTF
NA,TRBJ2-1,TRBV29-1,NA,TGCAGCGTTGATCTATGGGCCAATGAGCAGTTCTTC,CSVDLWANEQFF
TRBD1,TRBJ1-1,TRBV28,NA,TGTGCCAGCAGTTTTAAGCAAGGTCTCGGGACAGGGAACACTGAAGCTTTCTTT,CASSFKQGLGTGNTEAFF
NA,TRBJ1-2,TRBV4-2,NA,TGTGCCAGCAGCCAAGCGGACAACTATGGCTACACCTTC,CASSQADNYGYTF
NA,TRBJ2-7,TRBV19,NA,TGTGCCAGTAGTATAGTTGGGGCAGGGACTTCCTACGAGCAGTACTTC,CASSIVGAGTSYEQYF
NA,TRBJ2-2,TRBV23-1,NA,TGCGCCAGCAGTCAACTGGTTGGGACAAGGGCTAACACCGGGGAGCTGTTTTTT,CASSQLVGTRANTGELFF
NA,TRBJ2-1,TRBV5-1,NA,TGCGCCAGCAGTTCTTCCGGATACCCAAAGTTCTTC,CASSSSGYPKFF
TRBD2,TRBJ2-3,TRBV7-3,NA,TGTGCCAGCAGCCCCTTCGGGCCTAGCGGAGAAAGCACAGATACGCAGTATTTT,CASSPFGPSGESTDTQYF
NA,TRBJ2-1,TRBV11-3,NA,TGTGCCAGCAGCTTAGGTGGGCTGAGCTCCTACAATGAGCAGTTCTTC,CASSLGGLSSYNEQFF
NA,TRBJ2-6,TRBV29-1,NA,TGCAGCGTTTCCCCCGAATCTGGGGCCAACGTCCTGACTTTC,CSVSPESGANVLTF
NA,TRBJ2-1,TRBV7-3,NA,TGTGCCAGCAGCCCCGGGCCGGGACCCTACAATGAGCAGTTCTTC,CASSPGPGPYNEQFF
TRBD2,TRBJ2-1,TRBV4-1,NA,TGCGCCAGCAGCCAAGGGAGCGGGGTGGGATCCAATGAGCAGTTCTTC,CASSQGSGVGSNEQFF
TRBD2,TRBJ2-1,TRBV27,NA,TGTGCCAGCAGTTTGTCCGGACTAGCGGGAGACTACAATGAGCAGTTCTTC,CASSLSGLAGDYNEQFF
NA,TRBJ2-5,TRBV5-1,NA,TGCGCCAGCAGCCTAGGACAGACCGAGGGGGAGACCCAGTACTTC,CASSLGQTEGETQYF
NA,TRBJ1-5,TRBV18,NA,TGTGCCAGCTCATCTTCCGGGCCTAGCAATCAGCCCCAGCATTTT,CASSSSGPSNQPQHF
TRBD1,TRBJ1-2,TRBV9,once,TGTGCCAGCAGCGAAGGGGGACAGCTTCTCTATGGCTACACCTTC,CASSEGGQLLYGYTF
TRBD2,TRBJ2-7,TRBV30,NA,TGTGCCTGCCTCCTAGCGGGGAGGGCCTACGAGCAGTACTTC,CACLLAGRAYEQYF
NA,TRBJ2-5,TRBV24-1,NA,TGTGCCACCGCGGCGGGCCCCCAAGAGACCCAGTACTTC,CATAAGPQETQYF
TRBD1,TRBJ1-3,TRBV12-3/TRBV12-4,once,TGTGCCAGCAGCTCCGGGACAGGGGGTTTCGGCACCATATATTTT,CASSSGTGGFGTIYF
TRBD1,TRBJ2-7,TRBV5-1,NA,TGCGCCAGCAGCTTGGAGGGCAGACAGGGATACTTC,CASSLEGRQGYF
NA,TRBJ2-5,TRBV3-1,NA,TGTGCCAGCAGCCAAGACGGAGAGACCAGGGAGACCCAGTACTTC,CASSQDGETRETQYF
NA,TRBJ1-1,TRBV28,NA,TGTGCCAGCAGTTTCCTGGGGAGCACTGAAGCTTTCTTT,CASSFLGSTEAFF